These 2 T cell receptor beta chains share one sample of origin, sequenced in a study of cytomegalovirus exposure and HLA in healthy donors. PCR was performed using 60 Vbeta and 13 Jbeta primers. TCRdb keeps only in-frame clones here, not all; method: immunoSEQ multiplex PCR. The sample consists of 210,000 or so clones, 80% to 90% of them appearing once. The sample comprised PBMCs. These receptors came from a girl under 10 years old in good health and CMV-seronegative.

This clone was seen a single time. V and J are TRBV7-9 and TRBJ2-3; 13 bases map to TRBD2. This CDR3 contains 15 residues. Unmatched junction bases numbered 0, after V lost 2 bases and J lost 4 bases. Germline V gene lookup returns CDR1 SEHNR and CDR2 FQNEAQ (reference sequence). The CDR3 DNA reads as TGTGCCAGCAGCTTAACTAGCGGGGGGGCAGATACGCAGTATTTT. Translated, it gives CASSLTSGGADTQYF.

V is TRBV2 and J is TRBJ1-2; 7 bases align to TRBD1. Germline CDR1 is SNHLY and CDR2 is FYNNEI. The CDR3 sequence is 12 residues long. The J segment lost 5 bases and the V segment lost 6 bases, leaving 3 bases of the junction unmatched. This CDR3 is CASRAGGYGYTF. CDR3 bases: TGTGCCAGCAGAGCAGGGGGATATGGCTACACCTTC. Full variable domain (remainder filled in from reference TRBV2 and TRBJ1-2): EPEVTQTPSHQVTQMGQEVILRCVPISNHLYFYWYRQILGQKVEFLVSFYNNEISEKSEIFDDQFSVERPDGSNFTLKIRSTKLEDSAMYFCASRAGGYGYTFGSGTRLTVV.